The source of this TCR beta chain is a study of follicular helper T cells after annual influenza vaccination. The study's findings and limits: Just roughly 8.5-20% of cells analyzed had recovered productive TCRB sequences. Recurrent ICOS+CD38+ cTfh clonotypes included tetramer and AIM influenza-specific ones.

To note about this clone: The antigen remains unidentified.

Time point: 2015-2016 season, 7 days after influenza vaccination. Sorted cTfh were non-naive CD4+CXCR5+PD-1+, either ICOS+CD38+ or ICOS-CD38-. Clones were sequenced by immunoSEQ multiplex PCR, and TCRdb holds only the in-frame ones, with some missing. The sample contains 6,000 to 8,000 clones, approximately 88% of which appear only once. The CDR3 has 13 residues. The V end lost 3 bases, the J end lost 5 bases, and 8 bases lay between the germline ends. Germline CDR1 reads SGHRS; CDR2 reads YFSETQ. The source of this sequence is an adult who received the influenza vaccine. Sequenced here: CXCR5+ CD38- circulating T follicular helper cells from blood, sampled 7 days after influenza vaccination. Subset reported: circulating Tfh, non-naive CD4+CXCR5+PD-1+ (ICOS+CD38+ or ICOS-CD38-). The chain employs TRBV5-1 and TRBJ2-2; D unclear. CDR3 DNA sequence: TGCGCCAGCAGCTCACAAGGGACCGGGGAGCTGTTTTTT. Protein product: CASSSQGTGELFF.